The clone carrying this T cell receptor beta chain was counted between two and nine times. Subjects aged 18 to 65 presented with newly diagnosed hyperthyroidism of less than 2 months' duration. Each diagnosis drew on symptoms, thyroxine, TRAb, thyroid ultrasound and orbital computed tomography findings. Germline V gene data show CDR1 as SGHTA and CDR2 as FQGNSA. The ends were cut back, 1 base at V and 8 bases at J, with 14 bases in the middle. This CDR3 contains 15 residues. These data are taken from a study of T cells in Graves' hyperthyroidism and ophthalmopathy. What was amplified from RNA transcripts were TCR beta CDR3 regions. Researchers ran a first-round RT-PCR on the TCR CDR3 using the HTBI primer set. Via MiXCR, TCRdb re-called the multiplex PCR reads, giving one row per CDR3 protein. The sample holds about 420,000 distinct CDR3 sequences, roughly 15% seen once.

This rearrangement joins TRBV7-2 to TRBJ1-4, with D tentatively TRBD1 (6 bases). This sequence was found in a woman aged 18 to 35 with Graves' hyperthyroidism. Sequences were obtained from blood. In DNA form, the CDR3 reads TGTGCCAGCAGCTTAGATCGGGGGCTCGGGGAAAAACTGTTTTTT. It is translated as CASSLDRGLGEKLFF.